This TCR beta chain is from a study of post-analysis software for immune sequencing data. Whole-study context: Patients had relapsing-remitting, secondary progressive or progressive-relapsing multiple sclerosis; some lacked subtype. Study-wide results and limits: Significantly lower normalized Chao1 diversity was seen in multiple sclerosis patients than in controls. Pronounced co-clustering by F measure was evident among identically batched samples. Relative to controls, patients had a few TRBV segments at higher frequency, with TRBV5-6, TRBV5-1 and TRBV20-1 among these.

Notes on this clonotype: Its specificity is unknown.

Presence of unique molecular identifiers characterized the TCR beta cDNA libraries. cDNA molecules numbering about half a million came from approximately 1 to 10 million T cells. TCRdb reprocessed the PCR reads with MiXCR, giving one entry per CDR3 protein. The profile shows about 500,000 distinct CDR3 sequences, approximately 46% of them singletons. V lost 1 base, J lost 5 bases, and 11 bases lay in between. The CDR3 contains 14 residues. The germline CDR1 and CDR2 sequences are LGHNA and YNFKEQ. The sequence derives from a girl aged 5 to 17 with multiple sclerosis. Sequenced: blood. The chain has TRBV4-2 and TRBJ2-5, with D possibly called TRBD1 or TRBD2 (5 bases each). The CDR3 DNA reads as TGTGCCAGCAGCCAAGGAGGGGAGCCGGAGACCCAGTACTTC. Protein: CASSQGGEPETQYF.